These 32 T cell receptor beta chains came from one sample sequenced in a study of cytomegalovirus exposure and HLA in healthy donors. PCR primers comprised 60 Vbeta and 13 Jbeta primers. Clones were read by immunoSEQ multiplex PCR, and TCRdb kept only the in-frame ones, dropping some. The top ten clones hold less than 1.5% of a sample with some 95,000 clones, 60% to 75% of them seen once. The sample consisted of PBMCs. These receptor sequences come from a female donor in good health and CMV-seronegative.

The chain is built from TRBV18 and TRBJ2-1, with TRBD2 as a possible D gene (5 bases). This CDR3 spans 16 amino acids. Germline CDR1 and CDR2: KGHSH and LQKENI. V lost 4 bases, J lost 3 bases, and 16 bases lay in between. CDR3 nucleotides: TGTGCCAGCTCACATAGCGCTGCTTTATACTACAATGAGCAGTTCTTC. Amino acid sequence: CASSHSAALYYNEQFF.

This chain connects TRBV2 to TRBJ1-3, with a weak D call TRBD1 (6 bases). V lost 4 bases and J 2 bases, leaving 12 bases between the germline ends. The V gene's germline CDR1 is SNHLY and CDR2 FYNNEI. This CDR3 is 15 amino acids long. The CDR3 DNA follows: TGTGCCAGCAGTGTAGCAGGGGAGGCTGGAAACACCATATATTTT. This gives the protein CASSVAGEAGNTIYF.

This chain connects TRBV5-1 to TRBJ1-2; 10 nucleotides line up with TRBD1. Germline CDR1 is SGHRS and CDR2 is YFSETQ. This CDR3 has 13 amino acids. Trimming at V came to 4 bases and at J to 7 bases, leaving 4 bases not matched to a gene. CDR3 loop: CASSPGQGTGYTF. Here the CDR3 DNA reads TGCGCCAGCAGCCCGGGACAGGGGACTGGCTACACCTTC.

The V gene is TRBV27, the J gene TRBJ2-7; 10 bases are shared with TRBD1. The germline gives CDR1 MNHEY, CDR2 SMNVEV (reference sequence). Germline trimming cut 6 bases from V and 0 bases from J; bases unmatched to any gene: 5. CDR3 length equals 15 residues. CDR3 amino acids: CASSPGQGSSYEQYF. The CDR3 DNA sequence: TGTGCCAGCAGCCCGGGACAGGGGTCCTCCTACGAGCAGTACTTC.

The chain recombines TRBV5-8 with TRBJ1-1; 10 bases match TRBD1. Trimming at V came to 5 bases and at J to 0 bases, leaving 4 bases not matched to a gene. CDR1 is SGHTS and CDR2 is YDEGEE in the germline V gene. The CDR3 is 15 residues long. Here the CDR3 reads CASSSGQGLNTEAFF. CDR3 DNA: TGTGCCAGCAGTTCGGGACAGGGGTTGAACACTGAAGCTTTCTTT.

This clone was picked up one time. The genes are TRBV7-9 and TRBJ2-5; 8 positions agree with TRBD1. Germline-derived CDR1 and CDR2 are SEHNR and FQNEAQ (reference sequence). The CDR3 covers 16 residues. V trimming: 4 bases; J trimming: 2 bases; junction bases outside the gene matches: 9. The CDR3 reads CASSSRTGLGQETQYF. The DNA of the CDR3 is TGTGCCAGCAGCTCCCGGACAGGGTTGGGACAAGAGACCCAGTACTTC.

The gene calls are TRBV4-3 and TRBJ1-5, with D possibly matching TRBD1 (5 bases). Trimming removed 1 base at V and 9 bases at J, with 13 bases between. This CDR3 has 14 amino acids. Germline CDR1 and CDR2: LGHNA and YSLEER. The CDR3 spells CASSQVQGPLPQHF. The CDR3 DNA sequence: TGCGCCAGCAGCCAAGTCCAGGGTCCTTTGCCCCAGCATTTT.

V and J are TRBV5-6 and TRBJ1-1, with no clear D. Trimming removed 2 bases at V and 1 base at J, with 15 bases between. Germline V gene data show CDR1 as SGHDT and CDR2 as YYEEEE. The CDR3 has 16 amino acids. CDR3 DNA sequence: TGTGCCAGCAGCTTTCTCCTGGAGGGCCCGAACACTGAAGCTTTCTTT. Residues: CASSFLLEGPNTEAFF.

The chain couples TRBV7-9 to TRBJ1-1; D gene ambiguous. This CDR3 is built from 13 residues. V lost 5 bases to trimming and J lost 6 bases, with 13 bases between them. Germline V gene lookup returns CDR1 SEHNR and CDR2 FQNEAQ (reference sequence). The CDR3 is CASSQAGMSEAFF. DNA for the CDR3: TGTGCCAGCAGCCAGGCGGGTATGTCTGAAGCTTTCTTT.

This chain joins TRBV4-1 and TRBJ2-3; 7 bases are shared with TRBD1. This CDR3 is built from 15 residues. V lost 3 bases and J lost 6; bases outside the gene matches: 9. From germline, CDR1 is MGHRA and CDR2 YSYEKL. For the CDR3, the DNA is TGCGCCAGCAGCCATAGACAGGGAATAGGGGATACGCAGTATTTT. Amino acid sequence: CASSHRQGIGDTQYF.

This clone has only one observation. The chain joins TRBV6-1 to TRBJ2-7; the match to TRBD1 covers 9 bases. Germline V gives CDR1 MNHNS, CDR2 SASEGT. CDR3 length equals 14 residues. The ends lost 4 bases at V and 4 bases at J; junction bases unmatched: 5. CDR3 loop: CASSGGQGPYEQYF. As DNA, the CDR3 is TGTGCCAGCAGTGGGGGACAGGGACCTTACGAGCAGTACTTC.

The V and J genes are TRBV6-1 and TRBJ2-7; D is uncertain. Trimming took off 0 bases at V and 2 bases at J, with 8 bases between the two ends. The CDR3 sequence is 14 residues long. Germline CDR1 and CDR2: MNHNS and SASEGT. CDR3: CASSEAQVTYEQYF. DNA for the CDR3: TGTGCCAGCAGTGAAGCCCAGGTGACCTACGAGCAGTACTTC.

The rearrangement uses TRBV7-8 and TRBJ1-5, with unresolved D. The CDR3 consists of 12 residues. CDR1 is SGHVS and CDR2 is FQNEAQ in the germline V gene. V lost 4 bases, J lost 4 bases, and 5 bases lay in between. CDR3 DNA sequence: TGTGCCAGCAGCTACAAGAATCAGCCCCAGCATTTT. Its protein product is CASSYKNQPQHF.

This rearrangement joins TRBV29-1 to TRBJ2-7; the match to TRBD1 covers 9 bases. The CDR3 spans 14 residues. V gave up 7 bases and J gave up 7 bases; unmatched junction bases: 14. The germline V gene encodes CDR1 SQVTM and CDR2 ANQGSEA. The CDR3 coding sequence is TGCAGCGCTAGAATTCAACAGGGGGCTTGGGAGCAGTACTTC. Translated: CSARIQQGAWEQYF.

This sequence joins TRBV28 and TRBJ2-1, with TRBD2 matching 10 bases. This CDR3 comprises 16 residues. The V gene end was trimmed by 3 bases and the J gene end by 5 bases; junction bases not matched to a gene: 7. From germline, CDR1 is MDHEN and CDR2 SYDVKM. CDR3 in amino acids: CASSFTTSGLHNEQFF. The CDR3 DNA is TGTGCCAGCAGTTTTACGACTAGCGGGTTACACAATGAGCAGTTCTTC.

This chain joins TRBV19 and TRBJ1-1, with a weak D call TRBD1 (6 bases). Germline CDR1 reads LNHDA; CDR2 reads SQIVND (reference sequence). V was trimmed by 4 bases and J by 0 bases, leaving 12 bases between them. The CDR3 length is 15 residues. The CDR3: CASSKGGGVNTEAFF. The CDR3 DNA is TGTGCCAGTAGTAAGGGGGGAGGGGTGAACACTGAAGCTTTCTTT.

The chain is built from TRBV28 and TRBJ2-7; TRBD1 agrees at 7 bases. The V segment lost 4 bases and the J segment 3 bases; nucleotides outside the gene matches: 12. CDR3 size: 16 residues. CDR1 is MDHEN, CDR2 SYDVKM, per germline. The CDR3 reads CASSSPATGSFYEQYF. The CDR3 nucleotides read TGTGCCAGCAGTTCTCCCGCGACAGGGAGTTTCTACGAGCAGTACTTC.

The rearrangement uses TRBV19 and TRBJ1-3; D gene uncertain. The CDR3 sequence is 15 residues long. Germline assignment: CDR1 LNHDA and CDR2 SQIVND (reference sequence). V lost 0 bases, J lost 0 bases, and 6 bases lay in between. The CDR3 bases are TGTGCCAGTAGTATAGATACAAGCTCTGGAAACACCATATATTTT. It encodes CASSIDTSSGNTIYF. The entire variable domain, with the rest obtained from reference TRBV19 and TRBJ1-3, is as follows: DGGITQSPKYLFRKEGQNVTLSCEQNLNHDAMYWYRQDPGQGLRLIYYSQIVNDFQKGDIAEGYSVSREKKESFPLTVTSAQKNPTAFYLCASSIDTSSGNTIYFGEGSWLTVV.

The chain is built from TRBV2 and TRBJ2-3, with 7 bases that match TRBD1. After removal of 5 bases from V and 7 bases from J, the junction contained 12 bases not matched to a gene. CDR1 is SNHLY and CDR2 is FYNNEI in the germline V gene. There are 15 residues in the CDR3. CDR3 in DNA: TGTGCCAGCAGTCCCGTCACAGGGGTCGGTCATACGCAGTATTTT. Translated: CASSPVTGVGHTQYF.

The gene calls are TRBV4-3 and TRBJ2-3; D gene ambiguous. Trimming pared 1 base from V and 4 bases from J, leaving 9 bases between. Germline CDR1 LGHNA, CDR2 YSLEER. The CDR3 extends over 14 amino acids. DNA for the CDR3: TGCGCCAGCAGCCAAGGAGTAGCTGCAGATACGCAGTATTTT. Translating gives CASSQGVAADTQYF.

The DNA for the CDR3 is TGTGCCATCAGTGAGTCGGGCGGGGCGTCCCAAGAGACCCAGTACTTC. Translating gives CAISESGGASQETQYF. The chain uses TRBV10-3 and TRBJ2-5; D perhaps matches TRBD2 (6 bases). The V gene's germline CDR1 is ENHRY and CDR2 SYGVKD. The CDR3 is made up of 16 amino acids. V lost 0 bases and J lost 1, with 12 bases in between.

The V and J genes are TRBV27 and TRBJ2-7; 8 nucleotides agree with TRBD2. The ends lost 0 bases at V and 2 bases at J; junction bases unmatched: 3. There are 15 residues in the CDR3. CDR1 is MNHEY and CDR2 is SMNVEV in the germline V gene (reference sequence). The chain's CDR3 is CASSLSKGLAYEQYF. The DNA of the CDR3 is TGTGCCAGCAGTTTATCGAAGGGACTAGCCTACGAGCAGTACTTC.

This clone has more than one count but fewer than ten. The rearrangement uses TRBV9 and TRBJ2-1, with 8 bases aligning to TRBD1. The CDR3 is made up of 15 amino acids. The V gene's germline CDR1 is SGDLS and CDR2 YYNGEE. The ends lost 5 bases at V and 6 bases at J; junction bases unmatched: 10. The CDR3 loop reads CASSGDRGWSNEQFF. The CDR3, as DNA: TGTGCCAGCAGTGGCGACAGGGGCTGGTCCAATGAGCAGTTCTTC.

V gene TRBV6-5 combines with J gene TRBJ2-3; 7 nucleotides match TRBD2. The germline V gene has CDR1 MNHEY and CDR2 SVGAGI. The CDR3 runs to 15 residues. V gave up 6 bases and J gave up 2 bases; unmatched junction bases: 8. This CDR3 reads CASSGGRLDTDTQYF. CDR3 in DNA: TGTGCCAGCAGCGGGGGGAGACTCGACACAGATACGCAGTATTTT.

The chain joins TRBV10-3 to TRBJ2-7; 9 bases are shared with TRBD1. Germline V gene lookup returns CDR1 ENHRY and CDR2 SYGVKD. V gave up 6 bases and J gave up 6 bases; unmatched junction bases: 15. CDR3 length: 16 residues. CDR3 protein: CAIREPGQGVSGEQYF. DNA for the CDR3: TGTGCCATCAGGGAACCGGGACAGGGTGTCTCAGGCGAGCAGTACTTC.

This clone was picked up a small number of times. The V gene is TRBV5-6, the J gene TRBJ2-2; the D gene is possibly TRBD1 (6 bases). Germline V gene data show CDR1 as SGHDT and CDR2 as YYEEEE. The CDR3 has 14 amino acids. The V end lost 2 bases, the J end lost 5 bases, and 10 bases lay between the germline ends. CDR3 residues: CASSFYRATGELFF. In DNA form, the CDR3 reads TGTGCCAGCAGCTTTTACAGGGCAACCGGGGAGCTGTTTTTT.

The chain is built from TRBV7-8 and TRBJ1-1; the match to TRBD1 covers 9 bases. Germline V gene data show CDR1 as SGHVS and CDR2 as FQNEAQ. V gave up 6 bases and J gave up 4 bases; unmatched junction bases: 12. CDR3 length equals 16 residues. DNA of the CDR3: TGTGCCAGCAGATCAAGCCACGGGACAGGGAGCACTGAAGCTTTCTTT. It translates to CASRSSHGTGSTEAFF.

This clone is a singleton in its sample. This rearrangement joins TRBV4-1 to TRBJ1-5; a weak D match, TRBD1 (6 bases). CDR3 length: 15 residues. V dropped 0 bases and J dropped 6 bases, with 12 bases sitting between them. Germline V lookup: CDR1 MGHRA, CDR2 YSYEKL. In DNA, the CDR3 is TGCGCCAGCAGCCAAGATGGTCGGGGGGCTCAGCCCCAGCATTTT. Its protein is CASSQDGRGAQPQHF.

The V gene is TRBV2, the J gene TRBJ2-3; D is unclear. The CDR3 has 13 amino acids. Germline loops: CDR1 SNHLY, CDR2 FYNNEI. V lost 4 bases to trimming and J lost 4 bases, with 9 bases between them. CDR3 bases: TGTGCCAGCAGTGGTACACAAGCAGATACGCAGTATTTT. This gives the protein CASSGTQADTQYF.

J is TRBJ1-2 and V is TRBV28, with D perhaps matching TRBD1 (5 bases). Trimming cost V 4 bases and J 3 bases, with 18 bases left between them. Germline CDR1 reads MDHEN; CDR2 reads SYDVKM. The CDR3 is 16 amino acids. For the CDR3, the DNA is TGTGCCAGCAGTTCCCAACCTGGGGCAGAAGACTATGGCTACACCTTC. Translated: CASSSQPGAEDYGYTF.

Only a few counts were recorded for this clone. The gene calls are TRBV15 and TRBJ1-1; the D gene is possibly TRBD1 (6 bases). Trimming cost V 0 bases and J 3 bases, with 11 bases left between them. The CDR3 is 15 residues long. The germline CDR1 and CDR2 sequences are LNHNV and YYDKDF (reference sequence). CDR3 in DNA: TGTGCCACCAGCAGAGATGGGGGCTCCTACACTGAAGCTTTCTTT. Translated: CATSRDGGSYTEAFF.

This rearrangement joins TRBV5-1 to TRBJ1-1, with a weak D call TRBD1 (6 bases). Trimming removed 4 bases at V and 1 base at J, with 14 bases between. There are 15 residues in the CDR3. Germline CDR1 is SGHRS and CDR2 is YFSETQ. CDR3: CASSTAGTKNTEAFF. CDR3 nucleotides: TGCGCCAGCAGCACCGCCGGGACAAAGAACACTGAAGCTTTCTTT.